The clone carrying this T cell receptor (beta chain) showed up just once. Treatment given: oral pan-JAK inhibitor, 5-10 mg twice daily. The sample originates from a study of CD8+ T cells in alopecia areata. Across the study: Treated patients swallowed 5 to 10 mg of oral tofacitinib twice daily.

Isolated RNA was reverse transcribed into cDNA used as the sequencing template. The assay was immunoSEQ multiplex PCR, and TCRdb's table has in-frame clones only and misses some. In the table there are around 140,000 clones, 85% to 90% of which are singletons. The CDR3 loop spans 15 amino acids. V lost 5 bases to trimming and J lost 2 bases, with 16 bases between them. Germline-derived CDR1 and CDR2 are SGHVS and FQNEAQ. The sample here was CD8+ T cells sorted from blood, taken at week 4, from a patient treated with tofacitinib. This clonotype was sampled from a human donor with alopecia areata. This chain uses TRBV7-8 with TRBJ2-7; the D gene is possibly TRBD2 (5 bases). CDR3 sequence (DNA): TGTGCCAGCAGCCCATATGAGGGAGAGACCTACGAGCAGTACTTC. As protein: CASSPYEGETYEQYF.